Presented here are 17 T cell receptor beta chains from one specimen sequenced in a study of chemoradiotherapy in HPV16-positive cancers. TCRdb's copy holds only in-frame clones and misses some; the assay was immunoSEQ multiplex PCR. The sample has 7,700 or so clones; 55% to 80% are singletons. This material was collected from a patient who underwent chemoradiotherapy. All receptors derive from a human donor with HPV-associated anogenital cancer.

Only one count was recorded for this clone. The J gene is TRBJ1-5, the V gene TRBV19; D unresolved. CDR3 size: 16 residues. From germline, CDR1 is LNHDA and CDR2 SQIVND (reference sequence). The V end was cut by 5 bases, the J end by 1 base, with 15 bases between. This CDR3 reads CASSRTPFGSNQPQHF. In DNA form, the CDR3 reads TGTGCCAGTAGTCGGACCCCCTTCGGAAGCAATCAGCCCCAGCATTTT.

The V and J genes are TRBV11-3 and TRBJ2-7; D tentatively reads TRBD1 or TRBD2 (5 bases each). The CDR3 is made up of 20 amino acids. Trimming pared 5 bases from V and 2 bases from J, leaving 31 bases between. From germline, CDR1 is SGHNT and CDR2 YENEEA. As DNA, the CDR3 is TGTGCCAGCAGCGTAGTACTCTCGTCCGCAGGGAGTTGGACACCCTACGAGCAGTACTTC. Its translation: CASSVVLSSAGSWTPYEQYF. Variable domain in full (rest from reference TRBV11-3 and TRBJ2-7): EAGVVQSPRYKIIEKKQPVAFWCNPISGHNTLYWYLQNLGQGPELLIRYENEEAVDDSQLPKDRFSAERLKGVDSTLKIQPAELGDSAVYLCASSVVLSSAGSWTPYEQYFGPGTRLTVT.

The chain uses TRBV7-8 and TRBJ1-2, with a weak D call TRBD1 (5 bases). Germline CDR1 SGHVS, CDR2 FQNEAQ. CDR3 length equals 14 residues. V lost 0 bases and J 4 bases, leaving 9 bases between the germline ends. This CDR3 reads CASSLATQVYGYTF. The CDR3 nucleotides are TGTGCCAGCAGCTTAGCGACACAGGTCTATGGCTACACCTTC.

The J gene is TRBJ1-5, the V gene TRBV2; weak D call: TRBD1 (5 bases). Germline CDR1 and CDR2: SNHLY and FYNNEI. The CDR3 is 15 amino acids. This chain's CDR3 is CASRRGRGDHQPQHF. The CDR3 coding sequence is TGTGCTTCCAGGCGGGGGAGGGGAGACCATCAGCCCCAGCATTTT.

In DNA, the CDR3 is TGTGCCAGCAGCCCCGGGGCAACTAATGAAAAACTGTTTTTT. Its protein is CASSPGATNEKLFF. The V call is TRBV11-3, the J call TRBJ1-4, with D unresolved. Trimming took 5 bases from V and 0 from J, leaving 7 bases between them. The length of the CDR3 is 14 residues. CDR1 and CDR2 (germline): SGHNT, YENEEA.

This rearrangement joins TRBV7-9 to TRBJ2-1, with 13 bases that match TRBD2. J lost 10 bases, V lost 1 base, and 4 bases had no gene match. The CDR3 loop spans 15 amino acids. The V gene's germline CDR1 is SEHNR and CDR2 FQNEAQ (reference sequence). CDR3 sequence: CASSLGLAGGREQFF. In DNA, the CDR3 is TGTGCCAGCAGCTTAGGACTAGCGGGGGGTAGGGAGCAGTTCTTC.

The chain combines TRBV9 with TRBJ1-6; D gene ambiguous. The germline V gene has CDR1 SGDLS and CDR2 YYNGEE. The ends were cut back, 0 bases at V and 6 bases at J, with 10 bases in the middle. The CDR3 contains 15 residues. The CDR3 sequence is CASSVVSGLNSPLHF. CDR3 DNA sequence: TGTGCCAGCAGCGTAGTTTCGGGTCTTAATTCACCCCTCCACTTT.

The chain uses TRBV9 and TRBJ2-3; TRBD2 matches 14 bases. The V and J ends lost 6 bases and 4 bases, in that order; junction bases with no gene match: 4. Germline V gene data show CDR1 as SGDLS and CDR2 as YYNGEE. CDR3 size: 15 residues. CDR3 coding DNA: TGTGCCAGCACTAAGACTAGCGGGGGGGCAGATACGCAGTATTTT. This encodes CASTKTSGGADTQYF.

This clone was detected once. This chain uses TRBV11-3 with TRBJ1-4; tentatively, D is TRBD1 (5 bases). The ends were cut back, 5 bases at V and 6 bases at J, with 16 bases in the middle. The CDR3 has 15 amino acids. Germline V CDR1 and CDR2: SGHNT, YENEEA. The CDR3 DNA follows: TGTGCCAGCAGCCAAGCGGCCCGAGGGGATGAAAAACTGTTTTTT. Translation gives CASSQAARGDEKLFF.

V usage is TRBV5-1 and J usage is TRBJ1-1, with unresolved D. This CDR3 has 14 residues. V was clipped by 0 bases and J by 7 bases, with 13 bases between them. Germline values: CDR1 SGHRS, CDR2 YFSETQ. CDR3 in amino acids: CASSLESGSFEAFF. The CDR3 nucleotides are TGCGCCAGCAGCTTGGAATCGGGAAGCTTTGAAGCTTTCTTT.

This rearrangement joins TRBV7-9 to TRBJ2-1, with D maybe TRBD2 (5 bases). The CDR3 covers 15 residues. Trimming left V 5 bases short and J 0 bases short, with 11 bases between. The germline V gene has CDR1 SEHNR and CDR2 FQNEAQ (reference sequence). The CDR3 is CASSQLVGSYNEQFF. Written as DNA, the CDR3 is TGTGCCAGCAGCCAACTAGTTGGCTCCTACAATGAGCAGTTCTTC.

This chain uses TRBV6-9 with TRBJ1-5; no firm D call. Trimming took 0 bases from V and 2 from J, leaving 5 bases between them. This CDR3 has 14 amino acids. Germline-derived CDR1 and CDR2 are MNHGY and SVAAGI. For the CDR3, the DNA is TGTGCCAGCAGTTATTCTTGGGGCAATCAGCCCCAGCATTTT. Translating it yields CASSYSWGNQPQHF.

The rearrangement uses TRBV6-5 and TRBJ2-2, with D perhaps TRBD1 or TRBD2 (5 bases each). The CDR3 spans 14 residues. Per the germline V gene, CDR1 is MNHEY and CDR2 is SVGAGI. V was pared by 2 bases and J by 4 bases, with 8 bases between. DNA for the CDR3: TGTGCCAGCAGTTACCAGGGAGCCACCGGGGAGCTGTTTTTT. This codes for CASSYQGATGELFF.

V usage is TRBV6-5 and J usage is TRBJ1-1; 9 bases agree with TRBD1. The CDR3 consists of 14 residues. Germline lookup yields CDR1 MNHEY and CDR2 SVGAGI. V was clipped by 6 bases and J by 5 bases; unmatched bases: 7. CDR3: CASSPGQGRTEAFF. CDR3 DNA sequence: TGTGCCAGCAGCCCGGGACAGGGTCGGACTGAAGCTTTCTTT.

In its sample, this clone was seen a few times. The V and J genes are TRBV7-9 and TRBJ1-2; D is possibly TRBD1 (6 bases). The CDR3 runs to 15 residues. The germline gives CDR1 SEHNR, CDR2 FQNEAQ (reference sequence). Deletions cut 5 bases from V and 4 bases from J, with 17 bases between. The CDR3 is CASSRASQGTYGYTF. The CDR3 DNA reads as TGTGCCAGCAGCCGGGCATCACAGGGCACCTATGGCTACACCTTC.

This clone was recorded only once. The V and J genes are TRBV6-1 and TRBJ1-1; no firm D call. From germline, CDR1 is MNHNS and CDR2 SASEGT. V lost 3 bases to trimming and J lost 1 base, with 15 bases between them. This CDR3 is 16 amino acids long. DNA of the CDR3: TGTGCCAGCAGTGAGGGCGCACTTCGGGAGAACACTGAAGCTTTCTTT. Translation: CASSEGALRENTEAFF.

The chain has TRBV12-5 and TRBJ2-7, with D uncertain. The CDR3 is made up of 13 amino acids. CDR1 LGHNT and CDR2 FRNRAP come from the germline V gene. The V gene lost 2 bases and the J gene lost 3 bases, with 8 bases spanning the gap. CDR3 protein: CASGLPQIYEQYF. In DNA, the CDR3 is TGTGCTAGTGGTTTGCCACAAATCTACGAGCAGTACTTC.